Shown below are 20 T cell receptor beta chains from a single sample sequenced in a study of T cells in Graves' hyperthyroidism and ophthalmopathy. TCR beta CDR3 regions were amplified from RNA. TCR CDR3 regions were first amplified by RT-PCR with HTBI primers. TCRdb analysed the multiplex PCR reads with MiXCR anew, one entry per CDR3 protein. Here the sample spans 400,000 or so distinct CDR3 sequences, around 13% being singletons. The sample taken for sequencing was blood. These receptors originate from a woman aged 30 to 39 with Graves' ophthalmopathy.

The sample holds a few counts of this clonotype. This sequence joins TRBV19 and TRBJ2-3; 9 positions agree with TRBD1. V shed 5 bases, J shed 2 bases, and the junction held 5 bases outside the gene matches. The V gene's germline CDR1 is LNHDA and CDR2 SQIVND (reference sequence). This CDR3 has 15 residues. CDR3 amino acids: CASSQQGAYTDTQYF. The CDR3 nucleotides are TGTGCCAGTAGTCAACAGGGGGCATACACAGATACGCAGTATTTT.

This clonotype was seen many times. The chain recombines TRBV6-2 or TRBV6-3 with TRBJ2-1; TRBD2 is a possible D gene (7 bases). Germline V gives CDR1 MNHEY, CDR2 SVGEGT. Trimming shortened V by 1 base and J by 8 bases, and 12 bases separated the two germline ends. The CDR3 length is 14 residues. The CDR3 DNA reads as TGTGCCAGCAGTTACTACGGGGGGCAAGATGAGCAGTTCTTC. This gives the protein CASSYYGGQDEQFF.

This clonotype was recorded many times. V and J are TRBV12-3 or TRBV12-4 and TRBJ1-6, with 7 bases fitting TRBD1. Germline trimming cut 5 bases from V and 6 bases from J; bases unmatched to any gene: 13. The CDR3 has 17 residues. CDR3 nucleotide sequence: TGTGCCAGCAGTCTACGGACAGGTCCCCTACCTAATTCACCCCTCCACTTT. Its translation is CASSLRTGPLPNSPLHF.

The chain employs TRBV20-1 and TRBJ1-5; D is ambiguous. The V end was cut by 3 bases, the J end by 0 bases, with 6 bases between. The germline V gene encodes CDR1 DFQATT and CDR2 SNEGSKA (reference sequence). This CDR3 comprises 13 residues. The CDR3 DNA sequence: TGCAGTGCTAGGAAGTCTAGCAATCAGCCCCAGCATTTT. Translating gives CSARKSSNQPQHF.

This clonotype was detected many times. V is TRBV5-1 and J is TRBJ1-1, with 12 positions matching TRBD1. CDR1 and CDR2 (germline): SGHRS, YFSETQ. Trimming removed 4 bases from V and 4 bases from J; junction bases left unmatched: 11. The CDR3 extends over 17 amino acids. As DNA, the CDR3 is TGCGCCAGCAGCCCGGGGACAGGGGGCTTGTGGAGCACTGAAGCTTTCTTT. Encoded protein: CASSPGTGGLWSTEAFF.

Ten or more counts support this clonotype. This chain uses TRBV15 with TRBJ2-7; D unclear. V was trimmed by 5 bases and J by 2 bases, leaving 10 bases between them. This CDR3 is 13 amino acids long. Germline loops: CDR1 LNHNV, CDR2 YYDKDF (reference sequence). The DNA of the CDR3 is TGTGCCACCAGCGCGACACTAACCTACGAGCAGTACTTC. Residues: CATSATLTYEQYF.

This clonotype has more than one count but fewer than ten. This rearrangement joins TRBV19 to TRBJ2-6; no definite D call. V was pared by 4 bases and J by 2 bases, with 15 bases between. Per the germline V gene, CDR1 is LNHDA and CDR2 is SQIVND (reference sequence). CDR3 length: 17 amino acids. In nucleotides, the CDR3 is TGTGCCAGTAGTACTCGGAGAGGTGTGGCTGGGGCCAACGTCCTGACTTTC. Its translation is CASSTRRGVAGANVLTF.

The chain recombines TRBV9 with TRBJ1-1; D unclear. The CDR3 consists of 13 residues. V was pared by 0 bases and J by 4 bases, with 7 bases between. Germline CDR1 and CDR2: SGDLS and YYNGEE. The CDR3 region is CASSVEVRTEAFF. The CDR3 DNA reads as TGTGCCAGCAGCGTAGAAGTCCGCACTGAAGCTTTCTTT.

The rearrangement joins TRBV6-9 to TRBJ1-6, with no clear D. The CDR3 covers 13 residues. CDR1 MNHGY and CDR2 SVAAGI come from the germline V gene. The V gene lost 4 bases and the J gene lost 6 bases, with 7 bases spanning the gap. This chain's CDR3 is CASSSETNSPLHF. DNA of the CDR3: TGTGCCAGCAGTTCGGAAACTAATTCACCCCTCCACTTT.

The chain couples TRBV19 to TRBJ1-5, with a weak D call TRBD1 (5 bases). The V gene's germline CDR1 is LNHDA and CDR2 SQIVND (reference sequence). The V gene lost 9 bases and the J gene lost 3 bases, with 12 bases spanning the gap. This CDR3 comprises 13 residues. The CDR3 loop reads CASGAPINQPQHF. The CDR3, as DNA: TGTGCCAGCGGGGCGCCCATCAATCAGCCCCAGCATTTT.

This clonotype was counted many times. This chain connects TRBV15 to TRBJ2-4, with D uncertain. The CDR3 has 15 residues. Germline V lookup: CDR1 LNHNV, CDR2 YYDKDF (reference sequence). V lost 1 base to trimming and J lost 2 bases, with 9 bases between them. For the CDR3, the DNA is TGTGCCACCAGCAGAGGCGTGGAGTCCAAAAACATTCAGTACTTC. Protein sequence: CATSRGVESKNIQYF.

The V and J genes are TRBV5-5 and TRBJ2-5; 11 bases are shared with TRBD1. The CDR3 spans 15 residues. V lost 4 bases, J lost 1 base, and 3 bases stayed unmatched. Germline V gene data show CDR1 as SGHKS and CDR2 as YYEKEE (reference sequence). CDR3 sequence: CASSAGTGGQETQYF. The DNA for the CDR3 is TGTGCCAGCAGCGCCGGGACAGGGGGCCAAGAGACCCAGTACTTC. Full variable domain (remainder filled in from reference TRBV5-5 and TRBJ2-5): DAGVTQSPTHLIKTRGQQVTLRCSPISGHKSVSWYQQVLGQGPQFIFQYYEKEERGRGNFPDRFSARQFPNYSSELNVNALLLGDSALYLCASSAGTGGQETQYFGPGTRLLVL.

This clonotype was observed a handful of times. DNA for the CDR3: TGTGCCAGCAGTTTTGCAGCGGCCTACACAGATACGCAGTATTTT. This gives the protein CASSFAAAYTDTQYF. The chain is built from TRBV27 and TRBJ2-3; maybe TRBD2 (5 bases). CDR3 size: 15 residues. From germline, CDR1 is MNHEY and CDR2 SMNVEV (reference sequence). Trimming stripped 3 bases from V and 2 bases from J, with 12 bases between.

This clonotype was recorded a few times. V and J are TRBV29-1 and TRBJ1-2; no firm D call. CDR3 size: 15 residues. Germline values: CDR1 SQVTM, CDR2 ANQGSEA. Trimming shortened V by 4 bases and J by 0 bases, and 15 bases separated the two germline ends. In DNA form, the CDR3 reads TGCAGCGTTGGAGGCTCTGGTTCCACTAACTATGGCTACACCTTC. It is translated as CSVGGSGSTNYGYTF.

This clonotype was counted ten times or more. The chain is built from TRBV11-2 and TRBJ1-2; D possibly corresponds to TRBD1 (6 bases). V was pared by 1 base and J by 5 bases, with 20 bases between. CDR3 length: 17 amino acids. The germline CDR1 and CDR2 sequences are SGHAT and FQNNGV. CDR3 sequence: CASSLGLAGQDFYGYTF. The CDR3 coding sequence is TGTGCCAGCAGCTTAGGCCTGGCGGGACAAGACTTTTATGGCTACACCTTC.

This clonotype was observed a handful of times. The chain links TRBV20-1 to TRBJ2-2; 13 bases align to TRBD2. The CDR3 extends over 16 amino acids. Germline V gene sequence: CDR1 DFQATT, CDR2 SNEGSKA (reference sequence). The trim removed 6 bases at V and 4 bases at J, leaving 8 bases unmatched. CDR3 sequence (DNA): TGCAGTGCAGGACTAGCGGGGGCCCGCGGCACCGGGGAGCTGTTTTTT. Amino acids: CSAGLAGARGTGELFF.

This clonotype was counted a few times. The V call is TRBV12-3 or TRBV12-4, the J call TRBJ2-2; no reliable D call. Trimming left V 2 bases short and J 8 bases short, with 6 bases between. The CDR3 covers 12 residues. The CDR3 DNA sequence: TGTGCCAGCAGTTTAATGGGGGGGGAGCTGTTTTTT. Protein product: CASSLMGGELFF.

This rearrangement joins TRBV10-3 to TRBJ1-1, with D possibly being TRBD1 (6 bases). The CDR3 is 14 amino acids. Germline V gives CDR1 ENHRY, CDR2 SYGVKD. With 6 bases removed from V and 3 bases from J, the gap between germline ends came to 14 bases. CDR3 in DNA: TGTGCCATCAGGTACAGGGTCGAGGACACTGAAGCTTTCTTT. Protein sequence: CAIRYRVEDTEAFF.

Ten or more counts support this clonotype. CDR3 in amino acids: CASSPGPNTGYEQYF. CDR3 sequence (DNA): TGTGCCAGCAGTCCCGGGCCTAATACTGGGTACGAGCAGTACTTC. The chain uses TRBV27 and TRBJ2-7; D uncertain. Germline loops: CDR1 MNHEY, CDR2 SMNVEV (reference sequence). Between the trimmed V and J ends, which lost 5 bases and 4 bases, there was a span of 18 bases. The CDR3 consists of 15 residues.

This clonotype was counted only a few times. The rearrangement joins TRBV15 to TRBJ2-1; D not resolved. CDR1 is LNHNV, CDR2 YYDKDF, per germline (reference sequence). The V and J ends lost 1 base and 8 bases respectively, with 18 bases between them. This CDR3 region has 16 residues. The CDR3 DNA reads TGTGCCACCAGCAGAGGGAACTTACCCGACCTCGATGAGCAGTTCTTC. Its protein is CATSRGNLPDLDEQFF.